The subject of this entry is one TCR beta chain. Its antigen remains unidentified. CDR3 size: 17 residues. Germline V gives CDR1 SGHRS, CDR2 YFSETQ. Unmatched junction bases numbered 15, after V lost 2 bases and J lost 5 bases. Produced via immunoSEQ multiplex PCR; TCRdb's table is partial and in-frame only. This sample has about 46,000 clones, with over 80% found just once. The data stem from a study of graft-versus-host responses after intestinal transplantation. Overall study context: Transplants given to recipients were multivisceral, liver-intestinal, or isolated intestinal. Findings and caveats of the study: The study found high graft-versus-host to host-versus-graft clonal ratios in allografts of patients with graft-donor T cell macrochimerism.

This TCR was sampled from a human patient who received an intestinal transplant, so some T cells may come from the graft donor. The chain recombines TRBV5-1 with TRBJ2-5; TRBD1 agrees at 7 bases. Sequencing used PBMCs, obtained around 27 months after a first intestinal transplant, on the day of a second. The DNA for the CDR3 is TGCGCCAGCAGCTTAAATAGAGACAGGGCTCGAGCGGAGACCCAGTACTTC. Amino acid sequence: CASSLNRDRARAETQYF.